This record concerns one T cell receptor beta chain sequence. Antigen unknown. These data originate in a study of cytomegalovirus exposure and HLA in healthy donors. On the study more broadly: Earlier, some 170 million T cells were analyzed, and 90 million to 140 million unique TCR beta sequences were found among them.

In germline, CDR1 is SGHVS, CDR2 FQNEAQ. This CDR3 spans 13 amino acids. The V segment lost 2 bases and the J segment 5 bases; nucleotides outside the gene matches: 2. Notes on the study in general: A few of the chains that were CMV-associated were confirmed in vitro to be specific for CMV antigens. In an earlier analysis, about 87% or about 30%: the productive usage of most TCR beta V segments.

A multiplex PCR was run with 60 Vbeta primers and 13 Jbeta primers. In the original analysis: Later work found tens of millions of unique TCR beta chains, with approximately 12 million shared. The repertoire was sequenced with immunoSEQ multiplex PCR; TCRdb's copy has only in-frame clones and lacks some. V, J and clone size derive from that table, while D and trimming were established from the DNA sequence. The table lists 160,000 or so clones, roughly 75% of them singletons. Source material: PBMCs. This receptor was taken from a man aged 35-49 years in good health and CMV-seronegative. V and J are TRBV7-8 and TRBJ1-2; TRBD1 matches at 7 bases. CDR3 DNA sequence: TGTGCCAGCAGCTTACGACAGGGTTATGGCTACACCTTC. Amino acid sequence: CASSLRQGYGYTF.